The 30 T cell receptor beta chains below come from one sample, sequenced in a study of human T cells and chemical hapten exposure. The sample's time point: patch test 1, 2 weeks after DPC sensitization. Described treatment: therapeutic diphenylcyclopropenone sensitization with weekly scalp DPC. TCRdb re-analysed the RACE reads in MiXCR, keeping a single row per CDR3 protein. The sample records just over 80,000 distinct CDR3 sequences, about 11% being singletons. The material was whole blood, obtained in connection with sensitization to the hapten diphenylcyclopropenone (DPC). The receptors were gathered from a woman in her 50s with alopecia areata. Some clones in this sample may be carry-over from other donors' samples.

The chain carries TRBV20-1 and TRBJ1-6; 7 nucleotides align to TRBD1. After removal of 6 bases from V and 9 bases from J, the junction contained 8 bases not matched to a gene. CDR1 and CDR2 from the germline V gene are DFQATT and SNEGSKA (reference sequence). The CDR3 runs to 13 residues. CDR3 loop: CSAWDSPGSPLHF. In nucleotides, the CDR3 is TGCAGTGCCTGGGACAGTCCGGGTTCACCCCTCCACTTT.

This clonotype appeared many times. This chain links TRBV20-1 with TRBJ1-1; unclear D gene. This CDR3 comprises 12 residues. Per germline, CDR1 DFQATT and CDR2 SNEGSKA (reference sequence). Trimming pared 0 bases from V and 12 bases from J, leaving 14 bases between. Written as DNA, the CDR3 is TGCAGTGCTAGAGATCCCCCCGTGTCAACTTTCTTT. This sequence encodes CSARDPPVSTFF.

The J gene is TRBJ2-5, the V gene TRBV20-1, with 7 positions matching TRBD2. With 5 bases clipped from V and 7 bases from J, the junction kept 10 bases outside the gene matches. The germline gives CDR1 DFQATT, CDR2 SNEGSKA (reference sequence). The CDR3 consists of 13 residues. CDR3 sequence reads: CSASTSFGGTQYF. The CDR3, as DNA: TGCAGTGCTTCGACTAGCTTCGGGGGGACCCAGTACTTC.

This clonotype appeared once. The chain links TRBV20-1 to TRBJ2-5; no clear D gene. Trimming removed 3 bases from V and 2 bases from J, with 7 bases in between. CDR3 length equals 12 residues. The germline V gene has CDR1 DFQATT and CDR2 SNEGSKA (reference sequence). CDR3 residues: CSARSPQETQYF. In nucleotides, the CDR3 is TGCAGTGCTAGGTCACCTCAAGAGACCCAGTACTTC.

This clonotype was picked up a small number of times. The chain has TRBV4-2 and TRBJ2-7; 8 positions match TRBD2. Germline CDR1 and CDR2: LGHNA and YNFKEQ. CDR3 length: 18 amino acids. After removal of 0 bases from V and 5 bases from J, the junction contained 15 bases not matched to a gene. The chain's CDR3 is CASSQDRGAGAAGDEQYF. As DNA, the CDR3 is TGTGCCAGCAGCCAAGATCGGGGAGCGGGGGCTGCCGGGGACGAGCAGTACTTC.

J is TRBJ2-1 and V is TRBV29-1; perhaps TRBD1 as D (5 bases). This CDR3 has 12 amino acids. Per germline, CDR1 SQVTM and CDR2 ANQGSEA. Trimming stripped 4 bases from V and 8 bases from J, with 12 bases between. The DNA of the CDR3 is TGCAGCGTTGTAGGCAGGACATATGAGCAGTTCTTC. Translating gives CSVVGRTYEQFF.

This clonotype has just a few counts. The genes are TRBV11-2 and TRBJ2-5; a weak D match, TRBD2 (5 bases). Germline V gives CDR1 SGHAT, CDR2 FQNNGV. V lost 5 bases, J lost 1 base, and 14 bases lay in between. The CDR3 sequence is 15 residues long. This chain's CDR3 is CASSPSWTAQETQYF. The CDR3 nucleotides read TGTGCCAGCAGCCCAAGTTGGACTGCCCAAGAGACCCAGTACTTC.

This clonotype was counted many times. The chain uses TRBV27 and TRBJ2-1, with a weak D call TRBD1 (6 bases). CDR3 length equals 14 residues. V was shortened by 5 bases and J by 3 bases, with 11 bases between the two germline ends. Germline V lookup: CDR1 MNHEY, CDR2 SMNVEV (reference sequence). CDR3 residues: CASSKRGGYNEQFF. Here the CDR3 DNA reads TGTGCCAGCAGTAAGCGAGGGGGCTACAATGAGCAGTTCTTC.

This clonotype was counted a few times. The genes are TRBV6-1 and TRBJ1-4; 9 bases line up with TRBD1. V dropped 7 bases and J dropped 1; count of bases not matched to a gene: 19. Per germline, CDR1 MNHNS and CDR2 SASEGT. CDR3 length: 20 amino acids. CDR3 residues: CASTLLGTGRYSETNEKLFF. CDR3 coding DNA: TGTGCCAGCACACTTCTCGGGACAGGGAGATATAGTGAAACTAATGAAAAACTGTTTTTT.

This clonotype was detected many times. This rearrangement joins TRBV2 to TRBJ1-5; D is undetermined. The CDR3 length is 14 residues. Germline-derived CDR1 and CDR2 are SNHLY and FYNNEI. V was pared by 5 bases and J by 0 bases, with 8 bases between. CDR3 sequence: CASSTLYSNQPQHF. The CDR3 DNA reads as TGTGCCAGCAGTACCCTATATAGCAATCAGCCCCAGCATTTT.

This clonotype was found many times. The CDR3 nucleotides read TGCAGCGTTGATATCGTAGGGGGCGGAAATGGCTACACCTTC. Protein sequence: CSVDIVGGGNGYTF. The chain uses TRBV29-1 and TRBJ1-2; 7 bases match TRBD1. With 3 bases clipped from V and 6 bases from J, the junction kept 10 bases outside the gene matches. This CDR3 spans 14 amino acids. Germline V gene sequence: CDR1 SQVTM, CDR2 ANQGSEA.

This clonotype was detected many times. This rearrangement joins TRBV5-1 to TRBJ2-1, with TRBD2 matching over 12 bases. V trimming: 0 bases; J trimming: 10 bases; junction bases outside the gene matches: 8. There are 16 residues in the CDR3. Germline V gene data show CDR1 as SGHRS and CDR2 as YFSETQ. This CDR3 is CASSLVLAGGLREQFF. The CDR3 bases are TGCGCCAGCAGCTTGGTACTAGCGGGGGGCCTTCGAGAGCAGTTCTTC.

This clonotype appeared a few times. The chain uses TRBV29-1 and TRBJ1-2; 7 bases are a match to TRBD1. Germline CDR1 reads SQVTM; CDR2 reads ANQGSEA. The ends lost 7 bases at V and 7 bases at J; junction bases unmatched: 9. The CDR3 consists of 12 residues. CDR3 DNA sequence: TGCAGCGGGGGGACAGTTCAGGCTGGCTACACCTTC. Translating it yields CSGGTVQAGYTF.

The sample holds many counts of this clonotype. V and J are TRBV7-9 and TRBJ2-7; tentative D call: TRBD2 (6 bases). Germline V gives CDR1 SEHNR, CDR2 FQNEAQ (reference sequence). The V end was cut by 0 bases, the J end by 4 bases, with 13 bases between. The CDR3 is made up of 15 amino acids. The CDR3 nucleotides are TGTGCCAGCAGCTTAGCCCTCCCGGGGGTGTACGAGCAGTACTTC. Its translation: CASSLALPGVYEQYF.

Ten or more counts support this clonotype. V and J are TRBV6-1 and TRBJ2-1; D may match TRBD1 or TRBD2 (5 bases each). The CDR3 is 14 amino acids. Germline V gene data show CDR1 as MNHNS and CDR2 as SASEGT. The V gene lost 3 bases and the J gene lost 10 bases, with 16 bases spanning the gap. The CDR3 sequence: CASSDYLGPREQFF. In DNA, the CDR3 is TGTGCCAGCAGTGACTACCTGGGACCCCGGGAGCAGTTCTTC.

This clonotype was seen many times. V gene TRBV7-9 combines with J gene TRBJ2-7; D is uncertain. Trimming removed 1 base from V and 3 bases from J, with 4 bases in between. This CDR3 contains 12 residues. Germline V gene data show CDR1 as SEHNR and CDR2 as FQNEAQ (reference sequence). The CDR3 loop is CASSLVFYEQYF. The CDR3 DNA reads TGTGCCAGCAGCTTAGTTTTCTACGAGCAGTACTTC. The whole variable domain, remainder taken from reference TRBV7-9 and TRBJ2-7, is DTGVSQNPRHKITKRGQNVTFRCDPISEHNRLYWYRQTLGQGPEFLTYFQNEAQLEKSRLLSDRFSAERPKGSFSTLEIQRTEQGDSAMYLCASSLVFYEQYFGPGTRLTVT.

This clonotype was counted ten times or more. The chain carries TRBV7-9 and TRBJ2-3, with 12 bases that match TRBD2. The CDR3 contains 16 residues. CDR1 is SEHNR and CDR2 is FQNEAQ in the germline V gene (reference sequence). V shed 5 bases, J shed 5 bases, and the junction held 8 bases outside the gene matches. CDR3 region: CASSPGLAGSGDTQYF. The CDR3, as DNA: TGTGCCAGCAGCCCCGGACTAGCGGGGAGTGGAGATACGCAGTATTTT. The whole variable domain, remainder taken from reference TRBV7-9 and TRBJ2-3, is DTGVSQNPRHKITKRGQNVTFRCDPISEHNRLYWYRQTLGQGPEFLTYFQNEAQLEKSRLLSDRFSAERPKGSFSTLEIQRTEQGDSAMYLCASSPGLAGSGDTQYFGPGTRLTVL.

This clonotype was picked up many times. The chain has TRBV12-3 or TRBV12-4 and TRBJ1-4; D is uncertain. The CDR3 has 10 amino acids. Trimming cost V 5 bases and J 5 bases, with 0 bases left between them. In DNA form, the CDR3 reads TGTGCCAGCAGTAATGAAAAACTGTTTTTT. This encodes CASSNEKLFF.

The chain couples TRBV24-1 to TRBJ2-5; the D gene is possibly TRBD1 (5 bases). CDR3 length: 18 residues. The V gene's germline CDR1 is KGHDR and CDR2 SFDVKD. The V and J ends lost 4 bases and 5 bases respectively, with 25 bases between them. The CDR3 region has the DNA TGTGCCACCAGTGAATCCAAGGCAGGGCTCGTTGGAAGGGAGACCCAGTACTTC. As protein: CATSESKAGLVGRETQYF.

The J gene is TRBJ2-7, the V gene TRBV28, with TRBD2 identical over 8 bases. The V gene's germline CDR1 is MDHEN and CDR2 SYDVKM. V lost 10 bases and J lost 5; bases outside the gene matches: 1. The CDR3 covers 10 residues. In DNA form, the CDR3 reads TGTGCCACCGGGAGGGACGAGCAGTACTTC. As protein: CATGRDEQYF.

As to this clonotype: A much larger clone sits a single nucleotide away, making a read error possible. This sequence joins TRBV5-6 and TRBJ2-7; 8 bases align to TRBD2. Germline V gene data show CDR1 as SGHDT and CDR2 as YYEEEE. This CDR3 has 14 residues. CDR3 nucleotide sequence: TGTGCCAGCAGCCGAGCGGGAGAGGTGTACGAGCGGTACTTC. This translates into CASSRAGEVYERYF.

The rearrangement joins TRBV5-1 to TRBJ1-4; D call uncertain. This CDR3 contains 14 residues. Per germline, CDR1 SGHRS and CDR2 YFSETQ. Trimming left V 0 bases short and J 8 bases short, with 11 bases between. The CDR3 protein is CASSLVPVAEKLFF. The CDR3 DNA is TGCGCCAGCAGCTTGGTCCCTGTGGCCGAAAAACTGTTTTTT. The whole variable domain, remainder taken from reference TRBV5-1 and TRBJ1-4, is KAGVTQTPRYLIKTRGQQVTLSCSPISGHRSVSWYQQTPGQGLQFLFEYFSETQRNKGNFPGRFSGRQFSNSRSEMNVSTLELGDSALYLCASSLVPVAEKLFFGSGTQLSVL.

This clonotype showed up just a few times. This chain joins TRBV6-2 or TRBV6-3 and TRBJ1-1; D unclear. The CDR3 has 14 residues. Trimming removed 6 bases from V and 2 bases from J, with 13 bases in between. Germline CDR1 MNHEY, CDR2 SVGEGT. CDR3 in amino acids: CASSLQPRNTEAFF. For the CDR3, the DNA is TGTGCCAGCAGCTTACAGCCAAGAAACACTGAAGCTTTCTTT.

The chain recombines TRBV9 with TRBJ2-2; 8 bases line up with TRBD2. Germline CDR1 and CDR2: SGDLS and YYNGEE. The CDR3 is 15 residues long. Unmatched junction bases numbered 0, after V lost 2 bases and J lost 0 bases. CDR3 nucleotides: TGTGCCAGCAGCGTTAGCGGGGCGAACACCGGGGAGCTGTTTTTT. Translated: CASSVSGANTGELFF.

This clonotype occurred many times. The chain uses TRBV7-6 and TRBJ2-1; D tentatively fits TRBD1 or TRBD2 (6 bases each). From germline, CDR1 is SGHVS and CDR2 FNYEAQ. V gave up 5 bases and J gave up 6 bases, with 20 bases separating them. The CDR3 runs to 16 residues. CDR3 in amino acids: CASSPVGGPGANEQFF. In DNA form, the CDR3 reads TGTGCCAGCAGCCCGGTCGGAGGTCCGGGGGCCAATGAGCAGTTCTTC.

V is TRBV27 and J is TRBJ1-4; TRBD1 matches 7 bases. The CDR3 is 14 amino acids. In germline, CDR1 is MNHEY, CDR2 SMNVEV (reference sequence). The J segment lost 8 bases and the V segment lost 2 bases, leaving 5 bases of the junction unmatched. The CDR3 DNA reads TGTGCCAGCAGTTTAAGACAGGGAAGAGAAAAACTGTTTTTT. Its translation is CASSLRQGREKLFF.

This clonotype was seen only a few times. CDR3 in amino acids: CASSVDLGINTEAFF. The CDR3 DNA follows: TGTGCCAGCAGCGTAGATTTGGGAATCAACACTGAAGCTTTCTTT. V gene TRBV9 combines with J gene TRBJ1-1, with D unclear. Germline V lookup: CDR1 SGDLS, CDR2 YYNGEE. V was shortened by 0 bases and J by 2 bases, with 11 bases between the two germline ends. The CDR3 is 15 residues long.

This clonotype was detected only a few times. The V call is TRBV28, the J call TRBJ2-7; TRBD2 might be the D (5 bases). CDR3 size: 12 residues. Trimming pared 6 bases from V and 7 bases from J, leaving 13 bases between. CDR1 and CDR2 (germline): MDHEN, SYDVKM. The DNA for the CDR3 is TGTGCCAGCAGCTTCGGGGATTGGGAGCAGTACTTC. Protein product: CASSFGDWEQYF.

This clonotype was seen a few times. The chain combines TRBV28 with TRBJ2-1; possibly TRBD1 for D (6 bases). The CDR3 consists of 14 residues. Germline values: CDR1 MDHEN, CDR2 SYDVKM. Trimming took off 5 bases at V and 10 bases at J, with 18 bases between the two ends. Written as DNA, the CDR3 is TGTGCCAGCAGTCCCTCTGATGGGGGCCGCGAGCAGTTCTTC. As protein: CASSPSDGGREQFF.

This clonotype was recorded many times. CDR3 loop: CASSRAGSSYNEQFF. For the CDR3, the DNA is TGTGCCAGCTCCCGGGCAGGGAGCTCCTACAATGAGCAGTTCTTC. V usage is TRBV18 and J usage is TRBJ2-1; D is tentatively TRBD1 or TRBD2 (5 bases each). V was pared by 6 bases and J by 0 bases, with 12 bases between. This CDR3 has 15 residues. Germline V gene data show CDR1 as KGHSH and CDR2 as LQKENI.